This TCR beta chain was obtained from a study of CXCR3-negative and CXCR3-positive naive CD8 T cells. Study conclusions and caveats: The TRB CDR3s that CXCR3-positive naive cells carried were more hydrophobic than those of CXCR3-negative naive cells. Within a donor, both naive subsets shared TRBV-TRBJ usage, unlike memory cells.

A CD45RO-CCR7+CD27+CD95- profile was what naive CD8+ T cells displayed. The CDR3 is 13 amino acids. Germline loops: CDR1 SQVTM, CDR2 ANQGSEA. 5' RACE that incorporated UMI labels was used to prepare the TRB cDNA libraries. TCRdb reprocessed the 5' RACE reads, keeping one entry per CDR3 protein, no DNA. With 6,500 to 7,000 distinct CDR3 sequences in the sample, the ten largest clones hold 1.2%. Concerning this clonotype itself: Its antigen is still unknown.

The receptor was derived from a human donor in good health. Some clones in this sample may be carry-over from other donors' samples. V is TRBV29-1 and J is TRBJ2-2; TCRdb outputs TRBD1, but without DNA this stays unchecked. Sequencing input: naive CXCR3+ CD8+ T cells from blood. Subset reported: CD45RO-CCR7+CD27+CD95- naive CD8+ T cells expressing CXCR3 (TNR3+). The CDR3: CSVEGENTGELFF.